These T cell receptor beta chains were read from a single sample in a study of OX40 agonist ivuxolimab in advanced cancers. TCRdb's copy holds only in-frame clones and misses some; the assay was immunoSEQ multiplex PCR. The sample shows around 77,000 clones, about 90% of them seen only once. The sample consisted of CD4+ or CD8+ T cells sorted from blood, taken in a trial of the OX40 agonist ivuxolimab. The receptor source for this set is an adult with an advanced solid tumor such as melanoma, head and neck, liver or kidney cancer. Both conserved end residues are part of each CDR3. D genes are given only for firm matches. Not all rows give a size; the values are once, few, many and, for expanded clones, a class.

V gene: TRBV5-1
J gene: TRBJ1-1
clone size: .
CDR3 length: 15
D gene: TRBD1
CDR3 protein: CASSWTGGAGTEAFF
CDR3 DNA: TGCGCCAGCAGCTGGACAGGGGGCGCAGGCACTGAAGCTTTCTTT

V gene: TRBV4-2
J gene: TRBJ2-5
clone size: .
CDR3 length: 12
D gene: .
CDR3 protein: CASSPQGVDQYF
CDR3 DNA: TGTGCCAGCAGCCCCCAGGGCGTGGACCAGTACTTC

V gene: TRBV7-9
J gene: TRBJ2-7
clone size: .
CDR3 length: 13
D gene: .
CDR3 protein: CASSFSESYEQYF
CDR3 DNA: TGTGCCAGCAGTTTTTCGGAAAGCTACGAGCAGTACTTC

V gene: TRBV27
J gene: TRBJ2-6
clone size: .
CDR3 length: 21
D gene: .
CDR3 protein: CASSSTSRGTQIFSGANVLTF
CDR3 DNA: TGTGCCAGCAGTTCTACCTCACGGGGGACACAAATCTTCTCTGGGGCCAACGTCCTGACTTTC

V gene: TRBV18
J gene: TRBJ1-2
clone size: .
CDR3 length: 14
D gene: .
CDR3 protein: CASSPSEVYYGYTF
CDR3 DNA: TGTGCCAGCTCACCATCGGAGGTATACTATGGCTACACCTTC

V gene: TRBV29-1
J gene: TRBJ2-3
clone size: .
CDR3 length: 16
D gene: TRBD2
CDR3 protein: CSVEGTSGGFTDTQYF
CDR3 DNA: TGCAGCGTTGAGGGGACTAGCGGGGGGTTTACAGATACGCAGTATTTT

V gene: TRBV7-9
J gene: TRBJ2-5
clone size: .
CDR3 length: 15
D gene: TRBD1
CDR3 protein: CASSRDRALQETQYF
CDR3 DNA: TGTGCCAGCAGCCGGGACAGGGCCTTACAAGAGACCCAGTACTTC

V gene: TRBV7-9
J gene: TRBJ2-7
clone size: .
CDR3 length: 12
D gene: .
CDR3 protein: CASSSNDYEQYF
CDR3 DNA: TGTGCCAGCAGCTCAAACGACTACGAGCAGTACTTC

V gene: TRBV9
J gene: TRBJ2-7
clone size: few
CDR3 length: 14
D gene: .
CDR3 protein: CASSEDSLAYEQYF
CDR3 DNA: TGTGCCAGCAGCGAAGACAGTCTAGCCTACGAGCAGTACTTC

V gene: TRBV6-6
J gene: TRBJ2-5
clone size: .
CDR3 length: 16
D gene: TRBD2
CDR3 protein: CASSFRTSGSGETQYF
CDR3 DNA: TGTGCCAGCAGTTTCCGGACTAGCGGGAGTGGAGAGACCCAGTACTTC

V gene: TRBV10-3
J gene: TRBJ1-1
clone size: .
CDR3 length: 13
D gene: .
CDR3 protein: CAISGGVNTEAFF
CDR3 DNA: TGTGCCATCAGTGGGGGGGTGAACACTGAAGCTTTCTTT

V gene: TRBV18
J gene: TRBJ1-1
clone size: .
CDR3 length: 15
D gene: TRBD1
CDR3 protein: CASSPQGAGGTEAFF
CDR3 DNA: TGTGCCAGCTCACCACAGGGGGCTGGGGGTACTGAAGCTTTCTTT

V gene: TRBV7-2
J gene: TRBJ1-1
clone size: .
CDR3 length: 14
D gene: .
CDR3 protein: CASSLLMGYTEAFF
CDR3 DNA: TGTGCCAGCAGCCTTCTGATGGGTTACACTGAAGCTTTCTTT

V gene: TRBV6-5
J gene: TRBJ2-5
clone size: .
CDR3 length: 14
D gene: .
CDR3 protein: CASSYDSNSETQYF
CDR3 DNA: TGTGCCAGCAGTTACGACAGTAATTCTGAGACCCAGTACTTC

V gene: TRBV19
J gene: TRBJ1-4
clone size: .
CDR3 length: 14
D gene: .
CDR3 protein: CASRTGTTYEKLFF
CDR3 DNA: TGTGCCAGTAGAACCGGGACCACTTATGAAAAACTGTTTTTT

V gene: TRBV6-1
J gene: TRBJ1-6
clone size: .
CDR3 length: 17
D gene: .
CDR3 protein: CASSEAGPSSYNSPLHF
CDR3 DNA: TGTGCCAGCAGTGAAGCTGGTCCTAGCTCCTATAATTCACCCCTCCACTTT

V gene: TRBV27
J gene: TRBJ2-1
clone size: .
CDR3 length: 16
D gene: .
CDR3 protein: CASSLYRGFSYNEQFF
CDR3 DNA: TGTGCCAGCAGTTTATATCGGGGTTTTTCCTACAATGAGCAGTTCTTC

V gene: TRBV9
J gene: TRBJ1-1
clone size: .
CDR3 length: 13
D gene: .
CDR3 protein: CASSVENGRGAFF
CDR3 DNA: TGTGCCAGCAGCGTAGAGAATGGAAGAGGGGCTTTCTTT

V gene: TRBV28
J gene: TRBJ1-1
clone size: .
CDR3 length: 15
D gene: .
CDR3 protein: CASTLGYEGDTEAFF
CDR3 DNA: TGTGCCAGCACCCTAGGGTACGAGGGGGATACTGAAGCTTTCTTT

V gene: TRBV7-9
J gene: TRBJ2-1
clone size: .
CDR3 length: 17
D gene: .
CDR3 protein: CASSPLKGTLGDNEQFF
CDR3 DNA: TGTGCCAGCAGCCCCCTTAAAGGGACTCTCGGGGACAATGAGCAGTTCTTC

V gene: TRBV2
J gene: TRBJ1-5
clone size: .
CDR3 length: 14
D gene: .
CDR3 protein: CASSEVEINQPQHF
CDR3 DNA: TGTGCCAGCAGTGAGGTGGAGATAAATCAGCCCCAGCATTTT

V gene: TRBV5-4
J gene: TRBJ2-1
clone size: .
CDR3 length: 12
D gene: .
CDR3 protein: CASSFSYNEQFF
CDR3 DNA: TGTGCCAGCAGCTTTTCATACAATGAGCAGTTCTTC

V gene: TRBV7-9
J gene: TRBJ2-7
clone size: .
CDR3 length: 14
D gene: .
CDR3 protein: CASSSYLQANEQYF
CDR3 DNA: TGTGCCAGCAGCTCTTACTTACAAGCAAACGAGCAGTACTTC

V gene: TRBV4-1
J gene: TRBJ2-7
clone size: .
CDR3 length: 18
D gene: TRBD1
CDR3 protein: CASSQALGQGAPSYEQYF
CDR3 DNA: TGCGCCAGCAGCCAAGCGCTGGGACAGGGGGCTCCCTCCTACGAGCAGTACTTC

V gene: TRBV7-9
J gene: TRBJ2-3
clone size: .
CDR3 length: 17
D gene: TRBD2
CDR3 protein: CASSSSRLAGEGDTQYF
CDR3 DNA: TGTGCCAGCAGCTCCTCCCGACTAGCGGGGGAGGGAGATACGCAGTATTTT

V gene: TRBV7-2
J gene: TRBJ1-2
clone size: .
CDR3 length: 14
D gene: .
CDR3 protein: CASSLPGANYGYTF
CDR3 DNA: TGTGCCAGCAGCTTACCCGGAGCTAACTATGGCTACACCTTC

V gene: TRBV5-4
J gene: TRBJ2-5
clone size: .
CDR3 length: 14
D gene: .
CDR3 protein: CASSFSGIYETQYF
CDR3 DNA: TGTGCCAGCAGCTTTTCCGGGATCTATGAGACCCAGTACTTC

V gene: TRBV5-4
J gene: TRBJ1-6
clone size: .
CDR3 length: 16
D gene: .
CDR3 protein: CASSLGASSYNSPLHF
CDR3 DNA: TGTGCCAGCAGCTTGGGGGCGAGCTCCTATAATTCACCCCTCCACTTT

V gene: TRBV29-1
J gene: TRBJ2-7
clone size: .
CDR3 length: 13
D gene: .
CDR3 protein: CSVVRSGSYEQYF
CDR3 DNA: TGCAGCGTTGTTAGGTCAGGCTCCTACGAGCAGTACTTC